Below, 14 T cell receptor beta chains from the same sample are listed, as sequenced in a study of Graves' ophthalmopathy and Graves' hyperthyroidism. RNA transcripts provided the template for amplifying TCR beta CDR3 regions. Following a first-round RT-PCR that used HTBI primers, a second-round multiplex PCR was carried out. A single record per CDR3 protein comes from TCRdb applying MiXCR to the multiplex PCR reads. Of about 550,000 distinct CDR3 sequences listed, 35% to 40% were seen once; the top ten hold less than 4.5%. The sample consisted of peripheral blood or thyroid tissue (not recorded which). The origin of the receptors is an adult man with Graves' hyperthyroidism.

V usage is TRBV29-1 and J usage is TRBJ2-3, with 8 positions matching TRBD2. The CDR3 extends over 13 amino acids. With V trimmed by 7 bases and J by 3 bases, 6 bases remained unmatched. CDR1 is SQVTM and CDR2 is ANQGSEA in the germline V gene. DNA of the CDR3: TGCAGCGCTGCCAGCGGGAGAACAGATACGCAGTATTTT. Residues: CSAASGRTDTQYF.

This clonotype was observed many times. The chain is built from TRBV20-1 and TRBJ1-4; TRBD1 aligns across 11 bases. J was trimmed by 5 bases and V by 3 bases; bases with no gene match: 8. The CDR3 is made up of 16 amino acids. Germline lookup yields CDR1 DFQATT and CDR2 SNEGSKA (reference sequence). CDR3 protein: CSASVDRGRLNEKLFF. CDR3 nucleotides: TGCAGTGCTAGTGTGGACAGGGGGCGGTTAAATGAAAAACTGTTTTTT.

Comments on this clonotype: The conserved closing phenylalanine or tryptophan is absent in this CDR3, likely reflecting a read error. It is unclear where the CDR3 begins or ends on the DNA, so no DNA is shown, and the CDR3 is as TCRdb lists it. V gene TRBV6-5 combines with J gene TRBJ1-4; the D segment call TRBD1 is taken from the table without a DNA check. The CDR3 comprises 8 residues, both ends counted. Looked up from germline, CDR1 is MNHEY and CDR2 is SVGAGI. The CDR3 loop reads CASSYGQG.

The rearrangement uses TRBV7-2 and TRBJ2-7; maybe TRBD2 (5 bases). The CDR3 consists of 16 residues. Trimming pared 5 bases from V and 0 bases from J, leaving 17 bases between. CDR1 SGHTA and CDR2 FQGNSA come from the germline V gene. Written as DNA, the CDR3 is TGTGCCAGCAGCACCAGTCCTAGCACGAGCTCCTACGAGCAGTACTTC. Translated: CASSTSPSTSSYEQYF. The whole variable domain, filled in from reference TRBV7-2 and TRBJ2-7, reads GAGVSQSPSNKVTEKGKDVELRCDPISGHTALYWYRQSLGQGLEFLIYFQGNSAPDKSGLPSDRFSAERTGGSVSTLTIQRTQQEDSAVYLCASSTSPSTSSYEQYFGPGTRLTVT.

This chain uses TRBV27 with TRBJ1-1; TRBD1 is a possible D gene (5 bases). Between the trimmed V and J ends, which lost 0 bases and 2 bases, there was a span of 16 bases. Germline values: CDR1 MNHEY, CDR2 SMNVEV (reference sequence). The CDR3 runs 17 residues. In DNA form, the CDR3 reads TGTGCCAGCAGTTTATCCGCTCTCGGGGGGTACAACACTGAAGCTTTCTTT. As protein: CASSLSALGGYNTEAFF.

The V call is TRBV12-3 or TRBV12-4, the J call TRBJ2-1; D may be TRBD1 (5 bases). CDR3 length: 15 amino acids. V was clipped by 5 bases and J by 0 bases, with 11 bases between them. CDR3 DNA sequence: TGTGCCAGCAGTGTTGGGGCTAGCTCCTACAATGAGCAGTTCTTC. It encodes CASSVGASSYNEQFF.

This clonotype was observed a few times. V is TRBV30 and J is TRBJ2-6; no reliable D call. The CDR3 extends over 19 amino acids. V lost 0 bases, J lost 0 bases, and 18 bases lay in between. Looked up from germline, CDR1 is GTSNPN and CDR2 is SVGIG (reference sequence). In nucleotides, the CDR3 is TGTGCCTGGAGTGTACCTCAAACACGCCGACCCTCTGGGGCCAACGTCCTGACTTTC. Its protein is CAWSVPQTRRPSGANVLTF. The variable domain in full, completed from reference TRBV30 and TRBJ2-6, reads SQTIHQWPATLVQPVGSPLSLECTVEGTSNPNLYWYRQAAGRGLQLLFYSVGIGQISSEVPQNLSASRPQDRQFILSSKKLLLSDSGFYLCAWSVPQTRRPSGANVLTFGAGSRLTVL.

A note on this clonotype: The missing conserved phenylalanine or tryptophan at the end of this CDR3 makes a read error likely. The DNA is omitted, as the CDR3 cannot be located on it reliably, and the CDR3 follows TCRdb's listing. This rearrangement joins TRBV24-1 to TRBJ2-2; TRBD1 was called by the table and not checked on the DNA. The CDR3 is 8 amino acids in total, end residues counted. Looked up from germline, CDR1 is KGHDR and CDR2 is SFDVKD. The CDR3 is CATSDYRT.

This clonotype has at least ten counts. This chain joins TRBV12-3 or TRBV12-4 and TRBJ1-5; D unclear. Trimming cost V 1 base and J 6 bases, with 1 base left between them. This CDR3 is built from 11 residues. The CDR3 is CASSLGQPQHF. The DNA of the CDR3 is TGTGCCAGCAGTTTAGGTCAGCCCCAGCATTTT.

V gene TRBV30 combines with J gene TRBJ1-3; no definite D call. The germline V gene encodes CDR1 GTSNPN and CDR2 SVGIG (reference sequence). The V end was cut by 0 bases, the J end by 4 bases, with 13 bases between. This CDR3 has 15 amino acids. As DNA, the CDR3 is TGTGCCTGGAGTGTACAGAACAATCCAGGAAACACCATATATTTT. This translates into CAWSVQNNPGNTIYF.

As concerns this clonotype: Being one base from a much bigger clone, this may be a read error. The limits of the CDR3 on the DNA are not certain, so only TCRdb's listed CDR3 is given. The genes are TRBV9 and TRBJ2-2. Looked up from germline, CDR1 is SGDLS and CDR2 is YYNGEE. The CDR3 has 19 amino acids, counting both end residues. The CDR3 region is CASSVGIGTGVTNTGELSF.

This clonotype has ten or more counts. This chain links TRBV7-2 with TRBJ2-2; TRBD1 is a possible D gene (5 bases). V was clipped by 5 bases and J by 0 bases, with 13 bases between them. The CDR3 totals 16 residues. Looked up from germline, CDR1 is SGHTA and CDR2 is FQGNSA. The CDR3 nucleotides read TGTGCCAGCAGCCCTAGGGGCGGATCGAACACCGGGGAGCTGTTTTTT. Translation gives CASSPRGGSNTGELFF.

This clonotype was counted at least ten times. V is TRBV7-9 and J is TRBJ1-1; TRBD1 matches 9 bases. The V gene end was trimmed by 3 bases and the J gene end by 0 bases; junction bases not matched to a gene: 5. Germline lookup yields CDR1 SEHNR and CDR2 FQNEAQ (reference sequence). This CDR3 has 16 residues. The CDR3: CASSFTGTGMNTEAFF. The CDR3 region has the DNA TGTGCCAGCAGCTTCACCGGGACAGGGATGAACACTGAAGCTTTCTTT.

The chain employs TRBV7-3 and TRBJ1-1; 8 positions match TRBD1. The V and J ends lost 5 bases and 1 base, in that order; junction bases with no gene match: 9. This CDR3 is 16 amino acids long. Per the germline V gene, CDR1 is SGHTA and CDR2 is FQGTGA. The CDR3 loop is CASSPSPGTGNTEAFF. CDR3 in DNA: TGTGCCAGCAGCCCTTCCCCCGGGACAGGGAACACTGAAGCTTTCTTT.